This is a list of T cell receptor beta chains from one sample in a study of response to subunit inactivated influenza vaccine. TCRdb redid the calling of the RT-PCR reads with MiXCR, one entry per CDR3 protein. Of around 540,000 distinct CDR3 sequences listed, about 11% are singletons. Sequenced material: PBMCs from blood, taken on the day of vaccination. The receptors derive from a man over 45 who received an inactivated influenza vaccine. The conserved cysteine and the conserved F or W are not part of the CDR3 here.

>TRBV29-1
SVEGLAGRPYEQY
>TRBV5-1
ASRNADYYNEQF
>TRBV5-4
ASSPTRDRGPNGELF
>TRBV5-1
ASSLVYSGVTDTQY
>TRBV5-1
ASSLGPSGWNQPQH
>TRBV5-1
ASSRQTSGGAYEQF
>TRBV4-3
ASSQDSGKDTQY
>TRBV12-3/TRBV12-4
ASSLAGGLGETQY
>TRBV5-1
ASSLGDGLNTEAF
>TRBV6-1
ASRTSGSPHYEQY
>TRBV6-1
ASTEREYSGNTIY